The present TCR beta chain was sequenced within a study of cytomegalovirus exposure and HLA in healthy donors. Study details: Earlier work reported some 110 million unique TCR beta sequences from 180 million or so T cells. Study outcomes and limitations: In vitro work confirmed that a few CMV-associated chains recognize CMV antigens. The sole available immune exposure information was CMV serostatus.

PCR was performed using 60 Vbeta and 13 Jbeta primers. Measured with immunoSEQ multiplex PCR; TCRdb has only the in-frame clones, and not every one. The profile covers under 250,000 clones, with around 77% appearing a single time and 2.5% to 3.5% taken by the ten largest. Trimming cost V 5 bases and J 4 bases, with 11 bases left between them. The length of the CDR3 is 14 residues. CDR1 and CDR2 from the germline V gene are ENHRY and SYGVKD. This clone was detected only once. Its target is not known. At sampling all donors were nominally healthy, likely with unrecorded immune exposures. Sequences were obtained from PBMCs. The receptor was isolated from a woman aged 25 to 39 in good health and CMV-seronegative. The chain recombines TRBV10-3 with TRBJ2-2; no firm D call. The CDR3 loop is CAISQAIGTGELFF. CDR3 in DNA: TGTGCCATCAGTCAGGCGATCGGCACCGGGGAGCTGTTTTTT.